This T cell receptor (beta chain) is from a study of blood T cell repertoires in COVID-19. About the research overall: Sites across the United States, Italy and Spain contributed samples from acute and convalescent COVID-19.

Germline CDR1 SGHAT, CDR2 FQNNGV. The V and J ends lost 2 bases and 0 bases, in that order; junction bases with no gene match: 7. The CDR3 is 19 amino acids. Participant age was about 18 to 89 years, and participants resided in about two dozen US areas. Generated by immunoSEQ multiplex PCR, the TCRdb table keeps only in-frame clones and is missing some. The table shows under 300,000 clones, with around 87% occurring only once. Material for sequencing was PBMCs or T cells enriched from blood (not recorded which). The sequence came from a middle-aged woman with acute COVID-19. The chain combines TRBV11-2 with TRBJ2-3; 14 positions agree with TRBD2. This CDR3 reads CASSLRTSGRRTSTDTQYF. Here the CDR3 DNA reads TGTGCCAGCAGCTTAAGGACTAGCGGGAGGCGAACTAGCACAGATACGCAGTATTTT.